This T cell receptor (beta chain) appears in the sequencing data of a study of T-cell memory formation after mild COVID-19. This clonotype showed up just a few times. The CDR3 is 15 amino acids. V lost 5 bases and J 3 bases, leaving 17 bases between the germline ends. TCRdb re-analysed the 5' RACE reads in MiXCR, keeping a single row per CDR3 protein. The sample holds roughly 400,000 distinct CDR3 sequences, approximately 16% seen once. The sequence was collected from a man aged 18 to 30 who had mild COVID-19 (a few samples of this study predate the infection). Cell type and time point are not known. Material: PBMCs or a T cell subset sorted from them (not recorded which). The chain carries TRBV12-3 or TRBV12-4 and TRBJ2-7, with D perhaps assigned TRBD1 or TRBD2 (5 bases each). CDR3 sequence: CASSRGWGTFYEQYF. The CDR3 DNA reads as TGTGCCAGCAGTCGGGGCTGGGGAACCTTCTACGAGCAGTACTTC.